Listed below are T cell receptor beta chains from one sample, sequenced in a study of blood T cell repertoires in COVID-19. Sequencing was performed with immunoSEQ multiplex PCR; in TCRdb, only in-frame clones are kept and a portion is missing. Here the sample spans roughly 250,000 clones, about 91% being singletons. The sequenced sample was PBMCs or T cells enriched from blood (not recorded which). These receptors all come from a woman aged 40 to 50 with acute COVID-19. CDR3s include the opening cysteine and the closing phenylalanine or tryptophan. A D gene is named only where the DNA matches it firmly. Clone size appears in some rows only: once, few, many, or a class for an expanded clone.

D	length	V	J	size	CDR3	DNA
TRBD1	15	TRBV30	TRBJ1-5	-	CAWSVPDRGHQPQHF	TGTGCCTGGAGTGTACCGGACAGGGGGCATCAGCCCCAGCATTTT
-	13	TRBV12-3/TRBV12-4	TRBJ1-2	-	CASSFEGNYGYTF	TGTGCCAGCAGTTTCGAGGGAAACTATGGCTACACCTTC
-	16	TRBV18	TRBJ1-3	-	CASSPFETTSGNTIYF	TGTGCCAGCTCACCATTCGAGACAACCTCTGGAAACACCATATATTTT
-	15	TRBV27	TRBJ2-1	-	CASSLYGLVGNEQFF	TGTGCCAGCAGTTTATACGGGTTGGTGGGCAATGAGCAGTTCTTC
-	12	TRBV14	TRBJ1-5	once	CASSQVGQPQHF	TGTGCCAGCAGCCAAGTGGGCCAGCCCCAGCATTTT
TRBD2	15	TRBV10-1	TRBJ2-1	-	CASSESSGSYNEQFF	TGCGCCAGCAGTGAGTCGAGCGGGAGTTACAATGAGCAGTTCTTC
TRBD1	16	TRBV27	TRBJ2-5	-	CASSSPPWTGQETQYF	TGTGCCAGCAGTTCACCCCCTTGGACAGGGCAAGAGACCCAGTACTTC
-	14	TRBV5-1	TRBJ1-5	-	CASSLEQGNQPQHF	TGCGCCAGCAGCTTGGAACAGGGCAATCAGCCCCAGCATTTT
-	13	TRBV7-2	TRBJ1-6	once	CASSFEGSSPLHF	TGTGCCAGCAGCTTCGAGGGTTCGAGCCCCCTCCACTTT
-	16	TRBV7-9	TRBJ1-6	-	CASSHDGSSYNSPLHF	TGTGCCAGCAGCCACGACGGGAGCTCCTATAATTCACCCCTCCACTTT
TRBD2	16	TRBV7-2	TRBJ2-5	-	CASSLAPSGRQETQYF	TGTGCCAGCAGCTTAGCCCCTAGCGGGAGGCAAGAGACCCAGTACTTC
-	16	TRBV6-5	TRBJ2-7	-	CASSYDGGSLSYEQYF	TGTGCCAGCAGTTACGATGGGGGGTCCCTCTCCTACGAGCAGTACTTC
TRBD1	14	TRBV7-2	TRBJ1-5	-	CASSLAQGGQPQHF	TGTGCCAGCAGCTTAGCACAGGGGGGGCAGCCCCAGCATTTT
TRBD1	16	TRBV9	TRBJ2-1	-	CASSVEPGQGYNEQFF	TGTGCCAGCAGCGTAGAGCCGGGACAGGGCTACAATGAGCAGTTCTTC
TRBD1	16	TRBV18	TRBJ1-4	-	CASSPVGGGMNEKLFF	TGTGCCAGCTCACCAGTCGGAGGGGGCATGAATGAAAAACTGTTTTTT
TRBD1	17	TRBV19	TRBJ1-2	-	CASSPVPGQDRNYGYTF	TGTGCCAGTAGTCCAGTCCCGGGACAGGATAGAAACTATGGCTACACCTTC
-	13	TRBV5-1	TRBJ1-1	-	CASRLTGNTEAFF	TGCGCCAGCAGACTTACAGGAAACACTGAAGCTTTCTTT
TRBD2	16	TRBV5-6	TRBJ2-7	-	CASSSNGLAANYEQYF	TGTGCCAGCAGCAGTAACGGGCTAGCGGCGAACTACGAGCAGTACTTC
-	14	TRBV13	TRBJ2-7	-	CASSLNTGWAEQYF	TGTGCCAGCAGCCTAAACACAGGGTGGGCCGAGCAGTACTTC
-	15	TRBV6-5	TRBJ1-1	-	CASSYLLFGGTEAFF	TGTGCCAGCAGTTACTTACTATTTGGGGGGACTGAAGCTTTCTTT
-	17	TRBV4-2	TRBJ2-7	-	CASSQVVGDRSSYEQYF	TGTGCCAGCAGCCAAGTAGTAGGAGACAGGAGTTCCTACGAGCAGTACTTC
-	13	TRBV7-2	TRBJ1-2	-	CASSYEGLSFHTF	TGTGCCAGCAGCTATGAGGGTTTGTCTTTTCATACCTTC
-	13	TRBV6-1	TRBJ1-1	-	CASSEGAGTEAFF	TGTGCCAGCAGTGAAGGGGCCGGCACTGAAGCTTTCTTT
TRBD1	13	TRBV19	TRBJ1-1	-	CASKGTGGTEAFF	TGTGCCAGTAAGGGGACAGGGGGGACTGAAGCTTTCTTT
TRBD1	16	TRBV9	TRBJ2-7	few	CASSVSTGTGLYEQYF	TGTGCCAGCAGCGTATCGACCGGGACAGGGCTTTACGAGCAGTACTTC
-	13	TRBV7-6	TRBJ1-5	-	CASSRQPNQPQHF	TGTGCCAGCAGCCGACAGCCCAATCAGCCCCAGCATTTT
TRBD1	17	TRBV5-6	TRBJ2-4	-	CASSLLGQGRAKNIQYF	TGTGCCAGCAGCTTGCTGGGACAGGGAAGGGCCAAAAACATTCAGTACTTC
TRBD1	16	TRBV3-1/TRBV3-2	TRBJ1-3	-	CASSRGTGISGNTIYF	TGTGCCAGCAGCAGAGGGACAGGCATCTCTGGAAACACCATATATTTT
TRBD1	15	TRBV7-2	TRBJ1-5	few	CASSFRGQGQQPQHF	TGTGCCAGCAGCTTCAGGGGGCAGGGGCAACAGCCCCAGCATTTT
-	16	TRBV18	TRBJ1-1	-	CASSGQGLPLNTEAFF	TGTGCCAGCTCAGGGCAGGGCCTACCTTTGAACACTGAAGCTTTCTTT
TRBD1	15	TRBV27	TRBJ1-1	-	CASSRWGTGNTEAFF	TGTGCCAGCAGCCGCTGGGGGACAGGGAACACTGAAGCTTTCTTT
-	14	TRBV19	TRBJ1-6	-	CASRQGSYNSPLHF	TGTGCCAGTCGTCAGGGATCCTATAATTCACCCCTCCACTTT
TRBD1	17	TRBV30	TRBJ2-4	-	CAWSRDRGTVAKNIQYF	TGTGCCTGGAGTCGGGACAGGGGTACGGTGGCCAAAAACATTCAGTACTTC
-	14	TRBV7-2	TRBJ2-2	medium-sized	CASSLAKNTGELFF	TGTGCCAGCAGCTTAGCCAAGAACACCGGGGAGCTGTTTTTT
-	14	TRBV20-1	TRBJ2-3	-	CSASYGLSTDTQYF	TGCAGTGCTAGTTATGGACTTAGCACAGATACGCAGTATTTT
TRBD2	20	TRBV7-8	TRBJ2-5	-	CASSPRTGLGLAGKVETQYF	TGTGCCAGCAGCCCCCGGACAGGGCTTGGACTAGCGGGGAAAGTAGAGACCCAGTACTTC
-	12	TRBV9	TRBJ2-3	-	CASSLGADTQYF	TGTGCCAGCAGCCTAGGAGCAGATACGCAGTATTTT
TRBD2	16	TRBV5-1	TRBJ2-7	once	CASSVTGTSVTYEQYF	TGCGCCAGCAGCGTCACCGGGACTAGCGTAACCTACGAGCAGTACTTC
-	13	TRBV3-1/TRBV3-2	TRBJ2-3	-	CASSLGGTDTQYF	TGTGCCAGCAGCCTGGGAGGCACAGATACGCAGTATTTT
-	15	TRBV7-8	TRBJ2-7	once	CASSLSLSGNYEQYF	TGTGCCAGCAGCCTGAGTCTATCCGGGAACTACGAGCAGTACTTC
-	11	TRBV24-1	TRBJ2-1	-	CATSDAREQFF	TGTGCCACCAGTGATGCCAGGGAGCAGTTCTTC
TRBD1	14	TRBV19	TRBJ2-3	-	CASNDRGDTDTQYF	TGTGCCAGTAATGACAGGGGAGACACAGATACGCAGTATTTT
TRBD1	15	TRBV27	TRBJ1-5	-	CASSFGQGINQPQHF	TGTGCCAGCAGTTTTGGACAGGGGATTAACCAGCCCCAGCATTTT
TRBD1	13	TRBV28	TRBJ2-7	-	CASSGTGSYEQYF	TGTGCCAGCAGCGGGACAGGCTCCTACGAGCAGTACTTC
TRBD1	19	TRBV18	TRBJ1-2	few	CASSSITTAGTGGSYGYTF	TGTGCCAGCTCATCTATTACTACTGCCGGGACAGGGGGTAGCTATGGCTACACCTTC
TRBD2	16	TRBV7-3	TRBJ2-1	-	CASSPTGLAGGNEQFF	TGTGCCAGCAGCCCTACTGGACTAGCGGGAGGCAATGAGCAGTTCTTC
-	12	TRBV19	TRBJ1-6	once	CASEQGGSPLHF	TGTGCCAGTGAACAGGGTGGTTCACCCCTCCACTTT
-	14	TRBV5-1	TRBJ2-2	-	CASSLVSPGGELFF	TGCGCCAGCAGCTTGGTCTCCCCCGGCGGGGAGCTGTTTTTT
TRBD1	15	TRBV13	TRBJ1-6	-	CASSLVGGLSSPLHF	TGTGCCAGCAGCTTAGTAGGGGGCTTGAGTTCACCCCTCCACTTT
TRBD2	15	TRBV7-2	TRBJ2-1	-	CASSLRLAGGNEQFF	TGTGCCAGCAGCTTGAGACTAGCGGGGGGTAATGAGCAGTTCTTC
TRBD1	17	TRBV28	TRBJ2-3	-	CASSLYQGASGTDTQYF	TGTGCCAGCAGTTTATATCAGGGGGCGAGTGGCACAGATACGCAGTATTTT
-	16	TRBV2	TRBJ1-2	-	CASTEGPITANYGYTF	TGTGCCAGCACCGAGGGCCCGATTACAGCTAACTATGGCTACACCTTC
TRBD2	16	TRBV27	TRBJ2-5	-	CASSPAMGTSGKTQYF	TGTGCCAGCAGTCCCGCAATGGGGACTAGCGGTAAGACCCAGTACTTC
-	15	TRBV5-1	TRBJ2-1	once	CASSLIRGIGNEQFF	TGCGCCAGCAGCTTGATAAGGGGTATAGGCAATGAGCAGTTCTTC
-	13	TRBV28	TRBJ1-2	few	CASSTRQAYGYTF	TGTGCCAGCAGTACAAGACAGGCCTATGGCTACACCTTC